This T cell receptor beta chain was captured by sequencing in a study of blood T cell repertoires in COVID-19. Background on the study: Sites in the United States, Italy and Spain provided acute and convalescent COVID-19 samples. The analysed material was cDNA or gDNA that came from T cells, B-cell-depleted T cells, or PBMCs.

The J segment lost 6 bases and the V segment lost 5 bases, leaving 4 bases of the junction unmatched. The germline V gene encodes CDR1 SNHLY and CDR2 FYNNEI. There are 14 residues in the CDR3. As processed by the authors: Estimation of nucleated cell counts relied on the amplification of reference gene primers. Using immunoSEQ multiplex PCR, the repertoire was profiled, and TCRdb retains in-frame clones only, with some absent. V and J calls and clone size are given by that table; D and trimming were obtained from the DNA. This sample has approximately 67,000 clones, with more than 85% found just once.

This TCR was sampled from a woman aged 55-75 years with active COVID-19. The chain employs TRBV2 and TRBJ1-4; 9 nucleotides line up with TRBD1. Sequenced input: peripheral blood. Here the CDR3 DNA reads TGTGCCAGCAGTAGAGACAGGGGGGATGAAAAACTGTTTTTT. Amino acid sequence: CASSRDRGDEKLFF.